This T cell receptor beta chain emerged from a study of T cells in Graves' hyperthyroidism and ophthalmopathy. Study at large: Once the initial diagnosis was made, peripheral blood was obtained before any treatment. Study outcomes and limitations: Most expanded thyroid clonotypes above 0.001 recurred in blood. Using 13 V-J features, a model discriminated ophthalmopathy from stable hyperthyroidism.

Researchers barred patients who had uncontrolled infection, other autoimmune disease, pregnancy or lactation. The investigators amplified TCR beta CDR3 regions from RNA transcripts. The HTBI primer set drove a first-round RT-PCR of the TCR CDR3. MiXCR, applied by TCRdb to the multiplex PCR reads, yields one record per CDR3 protein. The repertoire consists of approximately 600,000 distinct CDR3 sequences, with approximately 14% occurring once and the leading ten covering about 4.5%. Germline V gives CDR1 SGHTA, CDR2 FQGNSA. Trimming removed 2 bases from V and 4 bases from J, with 11 bases in between. The CDR3 has 14 residues. At least ten counts were recorded for this clonotype. The antigen remains unidentified.

The material sequenced was blood. The source is a woman between 40 and 50 years old with Graves' ophthalmopathy. The rearrangement links TRBV7-2 to TRBJ2-5; perhaps TRBD2 as D (6 bases). This CDR3 is CASSLLRGAETQYF. For the CDR3, the DNA is TGTGCCAGCAGCTTATTGCGGGGTGCAGAGACCCAGTACTTC.